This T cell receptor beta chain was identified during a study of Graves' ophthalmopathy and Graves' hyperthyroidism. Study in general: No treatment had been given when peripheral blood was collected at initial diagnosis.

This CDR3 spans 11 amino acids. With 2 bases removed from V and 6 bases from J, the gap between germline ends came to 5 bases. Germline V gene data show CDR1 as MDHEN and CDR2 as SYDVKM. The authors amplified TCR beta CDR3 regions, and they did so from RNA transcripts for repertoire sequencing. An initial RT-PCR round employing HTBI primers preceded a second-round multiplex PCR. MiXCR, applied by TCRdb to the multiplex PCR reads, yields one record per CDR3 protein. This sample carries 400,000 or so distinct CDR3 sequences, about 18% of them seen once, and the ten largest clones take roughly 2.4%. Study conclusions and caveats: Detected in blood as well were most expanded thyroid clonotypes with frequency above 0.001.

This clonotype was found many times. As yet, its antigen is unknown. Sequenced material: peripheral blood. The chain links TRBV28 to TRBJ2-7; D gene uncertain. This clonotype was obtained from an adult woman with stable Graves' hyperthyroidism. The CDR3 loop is CASSLKREQYF. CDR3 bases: TGTGCCAGCAGTTTAAAGCGCGAGCAGTACTTC.